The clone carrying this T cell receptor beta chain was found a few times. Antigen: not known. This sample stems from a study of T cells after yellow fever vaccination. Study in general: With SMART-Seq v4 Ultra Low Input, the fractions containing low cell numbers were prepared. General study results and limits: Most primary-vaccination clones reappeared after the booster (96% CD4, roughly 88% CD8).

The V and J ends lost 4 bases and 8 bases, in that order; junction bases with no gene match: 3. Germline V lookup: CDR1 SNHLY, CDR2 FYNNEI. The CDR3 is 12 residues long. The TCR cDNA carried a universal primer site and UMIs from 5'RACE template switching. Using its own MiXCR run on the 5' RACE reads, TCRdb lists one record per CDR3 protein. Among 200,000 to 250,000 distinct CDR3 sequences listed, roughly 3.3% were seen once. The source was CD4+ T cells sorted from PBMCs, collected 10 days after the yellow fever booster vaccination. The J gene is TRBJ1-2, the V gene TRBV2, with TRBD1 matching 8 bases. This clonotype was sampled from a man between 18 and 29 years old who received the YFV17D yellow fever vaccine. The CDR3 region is CASSGDRPGYTF. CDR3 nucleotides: TGTGCCAGCAGTGGGGACAGGCCGGGCTACACCTTC.